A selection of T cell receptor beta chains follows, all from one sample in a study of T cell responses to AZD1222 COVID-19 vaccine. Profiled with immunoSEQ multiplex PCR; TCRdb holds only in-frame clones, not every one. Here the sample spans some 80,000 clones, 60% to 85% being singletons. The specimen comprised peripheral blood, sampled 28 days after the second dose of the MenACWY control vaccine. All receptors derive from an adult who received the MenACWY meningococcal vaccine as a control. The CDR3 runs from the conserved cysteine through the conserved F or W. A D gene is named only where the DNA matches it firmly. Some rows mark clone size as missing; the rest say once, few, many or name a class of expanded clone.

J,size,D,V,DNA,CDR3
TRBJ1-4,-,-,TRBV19,TGTGCCAGTAGGAGTCGCCAGGGAGGCGAAAAACTGTTTTTT,CASRSRQGGEKLFF
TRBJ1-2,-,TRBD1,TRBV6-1,TGTGCCAGCAGTGAGGGACAGTGGGACGGCTACACCTTC,CASSEGQWDGYTF
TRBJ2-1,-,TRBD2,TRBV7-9,TGTGCCAGCAGTTTGACCGGGGTAGCGGGGGAGCAGTTCTTC,CASSLTGVAGEQFF
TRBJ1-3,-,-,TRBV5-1,TGCGCCAGCAGCTCTCACGGGTCAAACACCATATATTTT,CASSSHGSNTIYF
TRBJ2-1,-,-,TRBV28,TGTGCCAGCAGTCCAGGCGGATGGAATGAGCAGTTCTTC,CASSPGGWNEQFF
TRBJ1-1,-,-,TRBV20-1,TGCAGTGCTAGTAAGAAGAGGGACACTGAAGCTTTCTTT,CSASKKRDTEAFF
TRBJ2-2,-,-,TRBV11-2,TGTGCCAGCAGCCGCGGGACTCTGAAGACCGGGGAGCTGTTTTTT,CASSRGTLKTGELFF
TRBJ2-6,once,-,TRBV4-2,TGTGCCAGCAGCCAAGCAACAGGGAGTGCTGGGGCCAACGTCCTGACTTTC,CASSQATGSAGANVLTF
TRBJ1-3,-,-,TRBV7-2,TGTGCCAGCAGCCCGGTTTCCCGGGACCCTGGAAACACCATATATTTT,CASSPVSRDPGNTIYF
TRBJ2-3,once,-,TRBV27,TGTGCCACAACGCGGGAAGATACGCAGTATTTT,CATTREDTQYF
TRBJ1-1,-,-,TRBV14,TGTGCCAGCAGCCAAGTAGGGGCGCCGGGCACTGAAGCTTTCTTT,CASSQVGAPGTEAFF
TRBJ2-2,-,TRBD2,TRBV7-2,TGTGCCAGCAGCCCCGGACTAGCGGGGGGCCGCGGCGGGGAGCTGTTTTTT,CASSPGLAGGRGGELFF
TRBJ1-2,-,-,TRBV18,TGTGCCAGCTCACCACTCTCGGCAGGGGTTAACTATGGCTACACCTTC,CASSPLSAGVNYGYTF
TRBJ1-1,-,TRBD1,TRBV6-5,TGTGCCAGCAGTTTTACAGGGGACACTGAAGCTTTCTTT,CASSFTGDTEAFF
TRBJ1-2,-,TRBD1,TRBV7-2,TGTGCCAGCAGCTCGACCCCGACAGGGGACTATGGCTACACCTTC,CASSSTPTGDYGYTF
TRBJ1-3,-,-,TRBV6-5,TGTGCCAGCAGCCAGGGACCTGGAAACACCATATATTTT,CASSQGPGNTIYF
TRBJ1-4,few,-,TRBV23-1,TGCGCCAGCAGTCAATATAACAGGCCATATGAAAAACTGTTTTTT,CASSQYNRPYEKLFF
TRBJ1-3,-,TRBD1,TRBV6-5,TGTGCCAGCTCGTCAGGGGGTTCTGGAAACACCATATATTTT,CASSSGGSGNTIYF
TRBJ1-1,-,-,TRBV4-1,TGCGCCAGCAGCCAAGAGGGCATGAACACTGAAGCTTTCTTT,CASSQEGMNTEAFF
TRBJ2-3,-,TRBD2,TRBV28,TGTGCCAGCAGTTGGCGGGGGGGAGGCACAGATACGCAGTATTTT,CASSWRGGGTDTQYF
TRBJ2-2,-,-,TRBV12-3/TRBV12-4,TGTGCCAGCAGTTTCGCTGCCGGGGAGCTGTTTTTT,CASSFAAGELFF
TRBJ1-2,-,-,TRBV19,TGTGCCAGTAGTATAGCCCTTGGCAGCTATCATCGGGATGGCTACACCTTC,CASSIALGSYHRDGYTF
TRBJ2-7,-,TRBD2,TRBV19,TGTGCCAGTAGGGCTGGGACTAGCGCCAACGAGCAGTACTTC,CASRAGTSANEQYF
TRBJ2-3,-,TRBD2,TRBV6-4,TGTGCCAGCAGTGAACTAGCGAATCGAGATACGCAGTATTTT,CASSELANRDTQYF
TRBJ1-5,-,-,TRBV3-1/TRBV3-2,TGTGCCAGCAGCCAAAGGGTCGGGGATCAGCCCCAGCATTTT,CASSQRVGDQPQHF
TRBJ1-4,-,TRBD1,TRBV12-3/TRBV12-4,TGTGCCAGCAAAACAGGGGGGAATGAAAAACTGTTTTTT,CASKTGGNEKLFF
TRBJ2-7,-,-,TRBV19,TGTGCCAGTAGTGGCACCCCCTTAGGAGTCGAGCAGTACTTC,CASSGTPLGVEQYF
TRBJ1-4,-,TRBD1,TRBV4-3,TGCGCCAGCAGCCAAGATTCGGGACAGCGTAATGAAAAACTGTTTTTT,CASSQDSGQRNEKLFF
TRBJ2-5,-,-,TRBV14,TGTGCCAGCAGCCTCTTTCAGAGTGAAGGGGAGACCCAGTACTTC,CASSLFQSEGETQYF
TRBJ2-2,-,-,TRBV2,TGTGCCAGCAGAGTAGGGTGGTTAGGGGAGCTGTTTTTT,CASRVGWLGELFF
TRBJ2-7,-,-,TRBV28,TGTGCCAGCAGTCCCGCGGGCAGGGGGGTGGGCGGCTACGAGCAGTACTTC,CASSPAGRGVGGYEQYF
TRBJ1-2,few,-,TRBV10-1,TGCGCCAGCATCACATCCTTGGGAGGCTACACCTTC,CASITSLGGYTF
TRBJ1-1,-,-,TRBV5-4,TGTGCCAGCAGCTTGGAGGGGCCTCGGACTGAAGCTTTCTTT,CASSLEGPRTEAFF
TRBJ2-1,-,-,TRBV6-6,TGTGCCAGCAGTCCCGAATCGGGACTCGACGGCTATGGGGAGCAGTTCTTC,CASSPESGLDGYGEQFF
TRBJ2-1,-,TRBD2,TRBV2,TGTGCCAGCAGTGAGGGTGGACTAGCGAGGGAGGATGAGCAGTTCTTC,CASSEGGLAREDEQFF
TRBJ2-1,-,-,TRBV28,TGTGCCAGCAGCCCCCTCGAGGTAGCTTTAGGCAATGAGCAGTTCTTC,CASSPLEVALGNEQFF
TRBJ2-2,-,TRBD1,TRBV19,TGTGCCAGTAGTACCAGGGGGCAAAGCGGGGAGCTGTTTTTT,CASSTRGQSGELFF
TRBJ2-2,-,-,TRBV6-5,TGTGCCAGTTCTGTGGAGGGATACACCGGGGAGCTGTTTTTT,CASSVEGYTGELFF
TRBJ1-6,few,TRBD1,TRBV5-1,TGCGCCAGCAGCCTGACAGGGGACATCTATAATTCACCCCTCCACTTT,CASSLTGDIYNSPLHF
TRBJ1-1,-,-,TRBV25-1,TGTGCCAGCAGTGCTTGGACAGTGAACACTGAAGCTTTCTTT,CASSAWTVNTEAFF
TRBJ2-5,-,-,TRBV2,TGTGCCAGCAGTGAATTGGGCGGCCCCCAAGAGACCCAGTACTTC,CASSELGGPQETQYF
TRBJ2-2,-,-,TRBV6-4,TGTGCCAGCAGTGACGGGACAACCACCGGGGAGCTGTTTTTT,CASSDGTTTGELFF
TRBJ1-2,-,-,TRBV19,TGTGCCAGTAGGGGCGGGAGTAACTATGGCTACACCTTC,CASRGGSNYGYTF
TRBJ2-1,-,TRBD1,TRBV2,TGTGCCAGCAGCGCGGACAGGGGGGGCAATGAGCAGTTCTTC,CASSADRGGNEQFF
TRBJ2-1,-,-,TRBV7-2,TGTGCCAGCAGCCGGATCCCGTTACCTTACAATGAGCAGTTCTTC,CASSRIPLPYNEQFF